Listed here is a single TCR beta chain. The data stem from a study of T cell responses to AZD1222 COVID-19 vaccine. The repertoire was sequenced with immunoSEQ multiplex PCR; TCRdb's copy has only in-frame clones and lacks some. Of over 50,000 clones listed, 89% are singletons. Germline V CDR1 and CDR2: SGHRS, YFSETQ. The germline V and J ends were trimmed by 1 base and 2 bases, with 2 bases remaining between them. The CDR3 totals 12 residues. The chain has TRBV5-1 and TRBJ2-3; D is unclear. The input for sequencing was peripheral blood, taken 28 days after the second AZD1222 dose. This TCR came from an adult who received the AZD1222 COVID-19 vaccine. For the CDR3, the DNA is TGCGCCAGCAGCTTGAACACAGATACGCAGTATTTT. It yields the protein CASSLNTDTQYF.